Shown below are 28 T cell receptor beta chains from a single sample sequenced in a study of blood T cell repertoires in COVID-19. Data came from immunoSEQ multiplex PCR; TCRdb stores just in-frame clones and leaves some out. The table has some 120,000 clones, 65% to 90% seen once. The sample was peripheral blood. All receptors derive from a man aged 80 or over with active or convalescent COVID-19.

V and J are TRBV9 and TRBJ1-4; 7 nucleotides match TRBD1. The CDR3 contains 15 residues. CDR1 is SGDLS and CDR2 is YYNGEE in the germline V gene. With V trimmed by 1 base and J by 3 bases, 3 bases remained unmatched. CDR3 loop: CASSVTQGPNEKLFF. The CDR3 region has the DNA TGTGCCAGCAGCGTAACACAGGGGCCTAATGAAAAACTGTTTTTT.

The chain uses TRBV19 and TRBJ2-5; D is uncertain. The CDR3 consists of 15 residues. V lost 1 base and J lost 3, with 12 bases in between. In germline, CDR1 is LNHDA, CDR2 SQIVND (reference sequence). CDR3 DNA: TGTGCCAGTAGTATAGGAGGAGCGACTGAAGAGACCCAGTACTTC. It codes for CASSIGGATEETQYF.

The chain combines TRBV7-2 with TRBJ1-4; tentative D call: TRBD1 (5 bases). V was clipped by 2 bases and J by 7 bases, with 11 bases between them. Germline CDR1 SGHTA, CDR2 FQGNSA. CDR3 size: 14 residues. CDR3 in amino acids: CASSLLQGSEKLFF. The CDR3 DNA reads as TGTGCCAGCAGCTTACTCCAGGGCAGTGAAAAACTGTTTTTT.

This chain uses TRBV9 with TRBJ1-1; 9 nucleotides align to TRBD1. The CDR3 is 15 residues long. The germline CDR1 and CDR2 sequences are SGDLS and YYNGEE. The J segment lost 5 bases and the V segment lost 0 bases, leaving 5 bases of the junction unmatched. The CDR3 protein is CASSVGTGVGTEAFF. In nucleotides, the CDR3 is TGTGCCAGCAGCGTAGGGACAGGGGTGGGTACTGAAGCTTTCTTT.

This chain uses TRBV9 with TRBJ2-7; TRBD1 agrees at 12 bases. V shed 4 bases, J shed 5 bases, and the junction held 7 bases outside the gene matches. From germline, CDR1 is SGDLS and CDR2 YYNGEE. This CDR3 comprises 15 residues. In DNA form, the CDR3 reads TGTGCCAGCAGCACGGGGACAGGGGGCGCGAACGAGCAGTACTTC. It codes for CASSTGTGGANEQYF.

A single count supports this clone. The CDR3 sequence is CASSWAGGAETQYF. DNA of the CDR3: TGTGCCAGCAGCTGGGCAGGGGGTGCCGAGACCCAGTACTTC. The chain recombines TRBV7-3 with TRBJ2-5, with TRBD1 identical over 7 bases. V dropped 4 bases and J dropped 5; count of bases not matched to a gene: 7. Germline assignment: CDR1 SGHTA and CDR2 FQGTGA. The CDR3 runs to 14 residues. The full variable domain, rest sourced from reference TRBV7-3 and TRBJ2-5, is GAGVSQTPSNKVTEKGKYVELRCDPISGHTALYWYRQSLGQGPEFLIYFQGTGAADDSGLPNDRFFAVRPEGSVSTLKIQRTERGDSAVYLCASSWAGGAETQYFGPGTRLLVL.

This chain uses TRBV4-3 with TRBJ2-1; D is unclear. This CDR3 region has 13 residues. Germline loops: CDR1 LGHNA, CDR2 YSLEER. The V end lost 0 bases, the J end lost 11 bases, and 11 bases lay between the germline ends. DNA for the CDR3: TGCGCCAGCAGCCAAGATACCAGCGAGAAGCAGTTCTTC. Translation: CASSQDTSEKQFF.

The rearrangement links TRBV6-2 or TRBV6-3 to TRBJ2-2; 14 bases align to TRBD2. The CDR3 is 16 amino acids. Trimming removed 5 bases from V and 6 bases from J; junction bases left unmatched: 5. The germline CDR1 and CDR2 sequences are MNHEY and SVGEGT. The DNA of the CDR3 is TGTGCCAGCAGTCCGGGACTAGCGGGAGTGGCCGGGGAGCTGTTTTTT. Protein product: CASSPGLAGVAGELFF.

In DNA form, the CDR3 reads TGTGCCAGCAGCCCCCGAGGGATCTATGGCTACACCTTC. It yields the protein CASSPRGIYGYTF. This chain uses TRBV14 with TRBJ1-2; D ambiguous. V was cut by 4 bases and J by 4 bases, with 10 bases left in between. The germline gives CDR1 SGHDN, CDR2 FVKESK. The CDR3 has 13 amino acids. Looking up the rest from reference TRBV14 and TRBJ1-2 gives the full variable domain: EAGVTQFPSHSVIEKGQTVTLRCDPISGHDNLYWYRRVMGKEIKFLLHFVKESKQDESGMPNNRFLAERTGGTYSTLKVQPAELEDSGVYFCASSPRGIYGYTFGSGTRLTVV.

The CDR3 is CASSVGRDYGYTF. CDR3 sequence (DNA): TGTGCCAGCAGTGTAGGCAGGGACTATGGCTACACCTTC. The V and J genes are TRBV7-2 and TRBJ1-2, with a possible D match to TRBD1 (5 bases). V lost 6 bases and J 3 bases, leaving 11 bases between the germline ends. CDR1 is SGHTA, CDR2 FQGNSA, per germline. The CDR3 covers 13 residues.

J is TRBJ1-6 and V is TRBV7-9, with D possibly TRBD1 on 5 matching bases. The CDR3 has 14 residues. The ends were cut back, 7 bases at V and 5 bases at J, with 12 bases in the middle. CDR1 SEHNR and CDR2 FQNEAQ come from the germline V gene (reference sequence). The CDR3 is CASNLGGNNSPLHF. The CDR3 DNA reads as TGTGCCAGCAACCTGGGGGGGAATAATTCACCCCTCCACTTT.

The gene calls are TRBV6-2 or TRBV6-3 and TRBJ1-1, with D perhaps TRBD1 (5 bases). Trimming cost V 2 bases and J 4 bases, with 11 bases left between them. The germline gives CDR1 MNHEY, CDR2 SVGEGT. CDR3 length: 14 residues. Written as DNA, the CDR3 is TGTGCCAGCAGTTACGGCAGACAGAGCACTGAAGCTTTCTTT. Translated, it gives CASSYGRQSTEAFF.

The CDR3 loop reads CASQPPLAENTGELFF. DNA of the CDR3: TGTGCCAGCCAGCCCCCACTAGCGGAGAACACCGGGGAGCTGTTTTTT. The chain is built from TRBV9 and TRBJ2-2; 8 bases line up with TRBD2. The germline gives CDR1 SGDLS, CDR2 YYNGEE. The J segment lost 1 base and the V segment lost 7 bases, leaving 9 bases of the junction unmatched. The CDR3 contains 16 residues.

This clone came up once. The rearrangement uses TRBV28 and TRBJ1-2, with a tentative D call TRBD1 (5 bases). V was clipped by 8 bases and J by 8 bases, with 18 bases between them. CDR1 MDHEN and CDR2 SYDVKM come from the germline V gene. The CDR3 sequence is 13 residues long. CDR3 residues: CASGGRVIQGYTF. CDR3 nucleotides: TGTGCCAGCGGCGGCAGGGTAATTCAGGGCTACACCTTC.

This clone was seen a single time. CDR3 region: CASSPRRTSGGAREQFF. The CDR3 DNA follows: TGTGCCAGCAGTCCCCGCCGGACTAGCGGGGGGGCGAGGGAGCAGTTCTTC. V is TRBV6-4 and J is TRBJ2-1; TRBD2 agrees at 15 bases. V gave up 5 bases and J gave up 10 bases; unmatched junction bases: 12. The CDR3 has 17 amino acids. Germline V gene sequence: CDR1 MRHNA, CDR2 SNTAGT.

The chain carries TRBV30 and TRBJ2-5; 8 positions agree with TRBD2. The CDR3 loop spans 16 amino acids. Losses at the gene ends were 3 bases for V and 2 bases for J; bases not matched to a gene: 11. Per the germline V gene, CDR1 is GTSNPN and CDR2 is SVGIG (reference sequence). CDR3 loop: CAWRGLAGKFQETQYF. CDR3 coding DNA: TGTGCCTGGAGAGGGCTAGCGGGCAAATTTCAAGAGACCCAGTACTTC.

The chain carries TRBV24-1 and TRBJ2-5; D unresolved. Per the germline V gene, CDR1 is KGHDR and CDR2 is SFDVKD. V shed 9 bases and J shed 0 bases, with 7 bases lying between them. This CDR3 has 12 amino acids. CDR3 DNA: TGTGCCACCGCGCAATACCAAGAGACCCAGTACTTC. Translating it yields CATAQYQETQYF.

J is TRBJ1-6 and V is TRBV10-3; 8 bases align to TRBD1. Trimming removed 11 bases from V and 7 bases from J; junction bases left unmatched: 7. Per the germline V gene, CDR1 is ENHRY and CDR2 is SYGVKD. This CDR3 region has 13 residues. The CDR3 region is CAAWTGKNSPLHF. The DNA of the CDR3 is TGTGCCGCTTGGACAGGGAAAAATTCACCCCTCCACTTT.

The J gene is TRBJ1-2, the V gene TRBV27; D might be TRBD1 (5 bases). This CDR3 has 15 amino acids. Germline V gene data show CDR1 as MNHEY and CDR2 as SMNVEV (reference sequence). V lost 2 bases to trimming and J lost 4 bases, with 14 bases between them. Here the CDR3 DNA reads TGTGCCAGCAGTTTAAGTCTGCGGGGGACCTATGGCTACACCTTC. Its translation is CASSLSLRGTYGYTF.

The genes are TRBV2 and TRBJ1-4; 9 positions match TRBD1. The CDR3 extends over 14 amino acids. Germline lookup yields CDR1 SNHLY and CDR2 FYNNEI. Germline trimming cut 3 bases from V and 8 bases from J; bases unmatched to any gene: 4. CDR3: CASSEGQGWEKLFF. Here the CDR3 DNA reads TGTGCCAGCAGTGAGGGACAGGGCTGGGAAAAACTGTTTTTT.

The chain combines TRBV6-5 with TRBJ2-1; perhaps TRBD2 as D (5 bases). The V gene lost 6 bases and the J gene lost 6 bases, with 18 bases spanning the gap. This CDR3 has 15 residues. Germline V CDR1 and CDR2: MNHEY, SVGAGI. CDR3: CASSPGGSYGNEQFF. The CDR3 DNA follows: TGTGCCAGCAGCCCCGGAGGCAGTTACGGCAATGAGCAGTTCTTC.

The V call is TRBV12-5, the J call TRBJ2-4; D is ambiguous. CDR1 and CDR2 (germline): LGHNT, FRNRAP. V was pared by 4 bases and J by 3 bases, with 7 bases between. The CDR3 covers 13 residues. CDR3: CASGSSGKNIQYF. DNA for the CDR3: TGTGCTAGTGGTTCCTCGGGCAAAAACATTCAGTACTTC.

The chain joins TRBV15 to TRBJ1-5; 7 bases line up with TRBD1. Germline V lookup: CDR1 LNHNV, CDR2 YYDKDF (reference sequence). V trimming: 0 bases; J trimming: 8 bases; junction bases outside the gene matches: 10. This CDR3 spans 16 amino acids. The CDR3 coding sequence is TGTGCCACCAGCAGAGATCGGGACAGCTCAGTGGAGCCCCAGCATTTT. This codes for CATSRDRDSSVEPQHF.

V and J are TRBV9 and TRBJ1-5; TRBD1 might be the D (6 bases). The ends were cut back, 0 bases at V and 6 bases at J, with 10 bases in the middle. Germline V gives CDR1 SGDLS, CDR2 YYNGEE. The CDR3 is made up of 14 amino acids. The CDR3 region is CASSVDRDGQPQHF. Here the CDR3 DNA reads TGTGCCAGCAGCGTAGACAGGGACGGTCAGCCCCAGCATTTT.

The CDR3 DNA reads TGTGCCAGCAGTGACAGCCCTAGCGGGGGGTCGGCTGAGCAGTTCTTC. Amino acid sequence: CASSDSPSGGSAEQFF. This chain connects TRBV6-4 to TRBJ2-1; 11 bases agree with TRBD2. V shed 2 bases, J shed 9 bases, and the junction held 9 bases outside the gene matches. The CDR3 covers 16 residues. Germline V gene data show CDR1 as MRHNA and CDR2 as SNTAGT.

CDR3 sequence reads: CASSKGGQGFSSGANVLTF. CDR3 nucleotide sequence: TGTGCCAGCAGCAAAGGGGGACAGGGCTTTAGCTCTGGGGCCAACGTCCTGACTTTC. This chain connects TRBV7-9 to TRBJ2-6; 9 bases agree with TRBD1. Germline CDR1 SEHNR, CDR2 FQNEAQ (reference sequence). The CDR3 covers 19 residues. V was pared by 5 bases and J by 0 bases, with 11 bases of the junction left unmatched.

This clone was detected only a few times. The rearrangement links TRBV14 to TRBJ2-7; D might be TRBD2 (5 bases). The V gene lost 0 bases and the J gene lost 10 bases, with 13 bases spanning the gap. Germline V lookup: CDR1 SGHDN, CDR2 FVKESK. The CDR3 loop spans 13 amino acids. CDR3 DNA: TGTGCCAGCAGCCAAGATAGATATCGGGGTCAGTACTTC. Amino acid sequence: CASSQDRYRGQYF. The whole variable domain, remainder taken from reference TRBV14 and TRBJ2-7, is EAGVTQFPSHSVIEKGQTVTLRCDPISGHDNLYWYRRVMGKEIKFLLHFVKESKQDESGMPNNRFLAERTGGTYSTLKVQPAELEDSGVYFCASSQDRYRGQYFGPGTRLTVT.

The chain links TRBV5-6 to TRBJ2-3, with D possibly TRBD2 on 5 matching bases. Deletions cut 0 bases from V and 5 bases from J, with 13 bases between. Germline V gene lookup returns CDR1 SGHDT and CDR2 YYEEEE. The CDR3 loop spans 15 amino acids. The CDR3: CASSLVGFAGDTQYF. The CDR3 DNA follows: TGTGCCAGCAGCTTGGTCGGGTTTGCGGGAGATACGCAGTATTTT.